This T cell receptor beta chain was profiled in a study of shared clonotypes between healthy human individuals. Study-level results: The study found about 5% of naive CD4 clonotypes shared across a few donors.

For each subset, genomic DNA was distributed in equal portions over several immunoSEQ plates. The method was immunoSEQ multiplex PCR; TCRdb's version includes in-frame clones alone and lacks a portion of them. This sample has roughly 2,000,000 clones, with roughly 95% found just once. To note about this clone: What it binds is unknown.

Naive CD8 isolation took CD45RO-negative cells positively selected for CCR7 and excluded terminally differentiated effector memory CD45RA+ cells. Healthy HIV-negative adults without recent acute infections or vaccinations served as donors. The origin of this receptor is a man younger than 35 in good health. Some clones in this sample may be carry-over from other donors' samples. Sequenced: naive CD8+ T cells from PBMCs.

The CDR3 DNA reads TGTGCCAGCAGTGTGGGGGGGGTCCCACCCCACGAGCAGTACTTC. This sequence encodes CASSVGGVPPHEQYF. The rearrangement joins TRBV2 to TRBJ2-7; 7 nucleotides line up with TRBD2. The CDR3 is 15 amino acids. Trimming cost V 4 bases and J 5 bases; bases outside gene matches: 11. Germline lookup yields CDR1 SNHLY and CDR2 FYNNEI.